Presented here are 23 T cell receptor beta chains from one specimen sequenced in a study of T-cell reconstitution after alpha-beta-depleted transplantation in children. Molecular barcoding with unique molecular identifiers was used for the TCRbeta library. One entry per CDR3 protein, called by TCRdb with MiXCR from the PCR reads. The profile covers about 340,000 distinct CDR3 sequences, with 15% to 20% appearing a single time and around 38% taken by the ten largest. The sequencing here drew on PBMCs, mostly from graft donor cells, taken 360 days after TCRalphabeta/CD19-depleted stem cell transplant. The source is a male patient aged 2-10 years who had a stem cell transplant for acute lymphoblastic leukemia, so the T cells may come from the graft donor.

There are many counts of this clonotype. The chain recombines TRBV7-2 with TRBJ1-6; D possibly corresponds to TRBD1 (5 bases). There are 17 residues in the CDR3. V was pared by 2 bases and J by 4 bases, with 15 bases between. Germline lookup yields CDR1 SGHTA and CDR2 FQGNSA. Here the CDR3 DNA reads TGTGCCAGCAGCTTACCCCGACAGACATTTTATAATTCACCCCTCCACTTT. This encodes CASSLPRQTFYNSPLHF.

The sample holds many counts of this clonotype. The chain couples TRBV12-3 or TRBV12-4 to TRBJ2-7; unclear D gene. There are 14 residues in the CDR3. V was clipped by 4 bases and J by 0 bases, with 10 bases between them. The chain's CDR3 is CASSSRVNSYEQYF. CDR3 DNA: TGTGCCAGCAGTTCCCGGGTAAACTCCTACGAGCAGTACTTC.

The sample holds a few counts of this clonotype. A read error is likely, as this CDR3 ends without the conserved phenylalanine or tryptophan. The limits of the CDR3 on the DNA are not certain, so only TCRdb's listed CDR3 is given. CDR3 residues: CATSRAVGG. This chain joins TRBV15 and TRBJ2-7; the table assigns TRBD2, which was not confirmed against the DNA. Germline V CDR1 and CDR2: LNHNV, YYDKDF (reference sequence). Both ends counted, the CDR3 spans 9 residues.

At least ten counts were recorded for this clonotype. The chain links TRBV5-5 to TRBJ2-7; unclear D gene. The germline V gene has CDR1 SGHKS and CDR2 YYEKEE (reference sequence). The CDR3 loop spans 16 amino acids. V lost 1 base and J lost 0, with 14 bases in between. CDR3 nucleotide sequence: TGTGCCAGCAGCTTGACTCGGAGCGCCTACTCCTACGAGCAGTACTTC. Protein sequence: CASSLTRSAYSYEQYF.

This chain links TRBV14 with TRBJ2-1; a weak D match, TRBD2 (6 bases). The CDR3 sequence is 16 residues long. V lost 2 bases to trimming and J lost 0 bases, with 11 bases between them. Germline-derived CDR1 and CDR2 are SGHDN and FVKESK. CDR3 in DNA: TGTGCCAGCAGCCAATCTCCGGGAGTCTCCTACAATGAGCAGTTCTTC. Its protein product is CASSQSPGVSYNEQFF.

The rearrangement links TRBV30 to TRBJ2-7; D ambiguous. Looked up from germline, CDR1 is GTSNPN and CDR2 is SVGIG (reference sequence). The ends were cut back, 0 bases at V and 2 bases at J, with 23 bases in the middle. The CDR3 sequence is 18 residues long. CDR3: CAWSVKVGLWGNPYEQYF. DNA of the CDR3: TGTGCCTGGAGTGTAAAGGTTGGGTTGTGGGGAAATCCCTACGAGCAGTACTTC.

V and J are TRBV6-5 and TRBJ2-1, with 7 bases identical to TRBD2. The CDR3 is 14 residues long. Trimming took 4 bases from V and 2 from J; bases not matched to a gene: 2. Germline V gene data show CDR1 as MNHEY and CDR2 as SVGAGI. CDR3 in DNA: TGTGCCAGCAGTTCCGCGGGGGCCTACAATGAGCAGTTCTTC. Amino acids: CASSSAGAYNEQFF.

This clonotype appeared a few times. The genes are TRBV20-1 and TRBJ1-5; D call uncertain. The CDR3 extends over 12 amino acids. V lost 0 bases and J 11 bases, leaving 11 bases between the germline ends. CDR1 is DFQATT and CDR2 is SNEGSKA in the germline V gene (reference sequence). The CDR3 reads CSARDLSRAQHF. In DNA, the CDR3 is TGCAGTGCTAGAGATCTCTCAAGAGCCCAGCATTTT.

This clonotype appeared a few times. J is TRBJ2-7 and V is TRBV12-3 or TRBV12-4; D is possibly TRBD2 (6 bases). The V gene lost 6 bases and the J gene lost 4 bases, with 10 bases spanning the gap. This CDR3 is built from 12 residues. The CDR3 loop is CASSGGIYEQYF. CDR3 sequence (DNA): TGTGCCAGCAGCGGAGGGATTTACGAGCAGTACTTC.

The J gene is TRBJ1-1, the V gene TRBV12-3 or TRBV12-4; 11 bases agree with TRBD1. The trim removed 4 bases at V and 7 bases at J, leaving 5 bases unmatched. The length of the CDR3 is 14 residues. The CDR3 protein is CASSSDRGRVEAFF. CDR3 DNA sequence: TGTGCCAGCAGTTCGGACAGGGGGCGAGTTGAAGCTTTCTTT.

The J gene is TRBJ2-1, the V gene TRBV12-3 or TRBV12-4; 13 bases fit TRBD2. There are 14 residues in the CDR3. After removal of 10 bases from V and 8 bases from J, the junction contained 8 bases not matched to a gene. CDR3 sequence reads: CATQLAGGPDEQFF. The CDR3 region has the DNA TGTGCCACACAACTAGCGGGAGGGCCCGATGAGCAGTTCTTC.

The J gene is TRBJ2-1, the V gene TRBV7-9; 8 nucleotides line up with TRBD2. This CDR3 contains 16 residues. CDR1 is SEHNR and CDR2 is FQNEAQ in the germline V gene (reference sequence). With V trimmed by 4 bases and J by 0 bases, 5 bases remained unmatched. The CDR3 spells CASSSYGTSSYNEQFF. The CDR3 bases are TGTGCCAGCAGCTCCTACGGGACTAGCTCCTACAATGAGCAGTTCTTC.

This clonotype showed up just a few times. The rearrangement links TRBV7-9 to TRBJ1-3; D call uncertain. This CDR3 spans 16 amino acids. V lost 1 base and J lost 0, with 10 bases in between. Germline lookup yields CDR1 SEHNR and CDR2 FQNEAQ (reference sequence). CDR3 sequence reads: CASSLDWALSGNTIYF. CDR3 bases: TGTGCCAGCAGCTTAGATTGGGCGCTCTCTGGAAACACCATATATTTT.

Concerning this clonotype itself: It may be a read error: a sequence one base away is much more abundant. The chain joins TRBV5-1 to TRBJ2-2; D gene unclear. V was shortened by 1 base and J by 4 bases, with 11 bases between the two germline ends. Germline V gives CDR1 SGHRS, CDR2 YFSETQ. The CDR3 has 15 residues. The CDR3 DNA follows: TGCGCCAGCAGCTTGCGGTCCTCATCCACCGGGGAGCTGTTTTTT. As protein: CASSLRSSSTGELFF.

This chain joins TRBV7-9 and TRBJ2-7, with a weak D call TRBD1 (6 bases). The CDR3 sequence is 15 residues long. Germline V CDR1 and CDR2: SEHNR, FQNEAQ (reference sequence). V shed 2 bases and J shed 2 bases, with 13 bases lying between them. The CDR3 DNA follows: TGTGCCAGCAGCTTATTGGAAGGACAGCCCTACGAGCAGTACTTC. Translated, it gives CASSLLEGQPYEQYF.

This clonotype was seen many times. V and J are TRBV27 and TRBJ2-7; D not resolved. Germline values: CDR1 MNHEY, CDR2 SMNVEV (reference sequence). Trimming removed 6 bases from V and 0 bases from J, with 12 bases in between. The CDR3 length is 14 residues. The CDR3 nucleotides are TGTGCCAGCAGCCAGGCCGGCGGCTCCTACGAGCAGTACTTC. Translating it yields CASSQAGGSYEQYF.

The J gene is TRBJ2-5, the V gene TRBV20-1, with D tentatively TRBD1 or TRBD2 (5 bases each). The length of the CDR3 is 15 residues. The V gene's germline CDR1 is DFQATT and CDR2 SNEGSKA (reference sequence). V lost 3 bases, J lost 5 bases, and 19 bases lay in between. The DNA of the CDR3 is TGCAGTGCTAGTGTGGGGGAGTATGTGGCGGAGACCCAGTACTTC. As protein: CSASVGEYVAETQYF.

The rearrangement joins TRBV7-3 to TRBJ2-3, with D possibly TRBD2 on 5 matching bases. Germline values: CDR1 SGHTA, CDR2 FQGTGA. The germline V and J ends were trimmed by 5 bases and 0 bases, with 12 bases remaining between them. The CDR3 consists of 15 residues. CDR3 sequence reads: CASSPLTRSTDTQYF. Written as DNA, the CDR3 is TGTGCCAGCAGCCCCTTAACTAGGAGCACAGATACGCAGTATTTT.

V is TRBV9 and J is TRBJ2-7; tentative D call: TRBD1 (5 bases). Germline V gene lookup returns CDR1 SGDLS and CDR2 YYNGEE. CDR3 length: 14 amino acids. V shed 3 bases and J shed 0 bases, with 10 bases lying between them. The CDR3: CASSADGHSYEQYF. CDR3 nucleotide sequence: TGTGCCAGCAGCGCGGACGGACACTCCTACGAGCAGTACTTC.

This chain joins TRBV4-3 and TRBJ2-1; no definite D call. The V and J ends lost 0 bases and 4 bases respectively, with 25 bases between them. From germline, CDR1 is LGHNA and CDR2 YSLEER. The CDR3 extends over 20 amino acids. In nucleotides, the CDR3 is TGCGCCAGCAGCCAAGATCTTGTGAGCTTGGCTACGATTTCATACAATGAGCAGTTCTTC. This gives the protein CASSQDLVSLATISYNEQFF.

This clonotype came up many times. The V call is TRBV27, the J call TRBJ2-7; D is ambiguous. Deletions cut 10 bases from V and 7 bases from J, with 11 bases between. Germline assignment: CDR1 MNHEY and CDR2 SMNVEV (reference sequence). The CDR3 covers 10 residues. For the CDR3, the DNA is TGTGCCAACCTGGGTAGGGAGCAGTACTTC. Protein sequence: CANLGREQYF.

This clonotype was recorded once. The chain uses TRBV29-1 and TRBJ2-5; TRBD2 matches at 7 bases. V shed 6 bases, J shed 4 bases, and the junction held 11 bases outside the gene matches. Germline CDR1 is SQVTM and CDR2 is ANQGSEA. The CDR3 is 14 amino acids. This CDR3 reads CSVGRGSTLETQYF. CDR3 DNA: TGCAGCGTAGGGCGCGGGAGTACGTTAGAGACCCAGTACTTC.

The chain is built from TRBV18 and TRBJ2-1; D gene uncertain. CDR1 and CDR2 from the germline V gene are KGHSH and LQKENI. The CDR3 contains 11 residues. V was trimmed by 2 bases and J by 10 bases, leaving 6 bases between them. The CDR3 protein is CASSPRVEQFF. The CDR3 coding sequence is TGTGCCAGCTCACCAAGGGTAGAGCAGTTCTTC.